This T cell receptor (beta chain) was identified during a study of blood T cell repertoires in COVID-19. Study at large: There were acute and convalescent COVID-19 samples, and they came from the United States, Italy and Spain. Sample material is recorded as cDNA or gDNA derived from T cells, B-cell-depleted T cells, or PBMCs.

In the study's own analysis: It was from reference gene primer amplification that nucleated cell counts were estimated. The table came from immunoSEQ multiplex PCR; TCRdb's copy has only in-frame clones and leaves some out. V and J calls and clone size are those listed in that table; D and trimming were worked out from the DNA. This table holds about 380,000 clones, roughly 85% found once. The specimen sequenced was peripheral blood. The receptor's source is a woman between 18 and 30 years old with acute or convalescent COVID-19.

The DNA of the CDR3 is TGTGCCAGCAGCGCCTCCTTGGGACAGGAAGCTTTCTTT. Translating gives CASSASLGQEAFF. This sequence joins TRBV9 and TRBJ1-1, with TRBD1 matching over 7 bases. The CDR3 extends over 13 amino acids. Germline V lookup: CDR1 SGDLS, CDR2 YYNGEE. J lost 8 bases, V lost 3 bases, and 7 bases had no gene match.